Given below is one TCR beta chain in context. This sample was included in a study of control samples from healthy donors and cancer patients. Repertoires were generated with immunoSEQ multiplex PCR, while TCRdb's copy carries only in-frame clones and drops some. The table has around 58,000 clones, about 96% seen once. V was shortened by 2 bases and J by 6 bases, with 15 bases between the two germline ends. Germline CDR1 and CDR2: MNHEY and SMNVEV (reference sequence). The CDR3 runs to 15 residues. The V call is TRBV27, the J call TRBJ2-3; D is unresolved. The source material was blood. The clonotype comes from a woman aged 18-29 years in good health. The CDR3 sequence is CASSLARLPTDTQYF. DNA for the CDR3: TGTGCCAGCAGTTTAGCGCGCCTCCCGACGGATACGCAGTATTTT.